Sequencing of this TCR beta chain was carried out in a study of cytomegalovirus exposure and HLA in healthy donors. Looking at the study overall: Early on, a data release was issued that held about 85 million unique TCRs from HLA-typed donors.

Trimming removed 1 base at V and 4 bases at J, with 15 bases between. This CDR3 is built from 16 residues. From germline, CDR1 is LGHNA and CDR2 YSLEER. This clone was seen a few times. The study ran its PCR with 60 Vbeta and 13 Jbeta primers. Here immunoSEQ multiplex PCR was the method, and the copy in TCRdb shows in-frame clones only, minus some. The sample lists 100,000 to 120,000 clones, less than 85% seen once, with roughly 13% in the top ten. The chain links TRBV4-3 to TRBJ2-3; D possibly corresponds to TRBD2 (5 bases). The sequenced material came from PBMCs. The source of this sequence is a man aged 25-45 years in good health and CMV-seropositive. As DNA, the CDR3 is TGCGCCAGCAGCCAAGGAGACTACTCGAAACCAGATACGCAGTATTTT. It translates to CASSQGDYSKPDTQYF.